Given below is one T cell receptor (beta chain) in context. The source of the sample is a study of blood T cell repertoires in COVID-19. In the study overall: Some COVID-19 samples were acute and others convalescent; all came from the United States, Italy and Spain. The analysed material was cDNA or gDNA that came from T cells, B-cell-depleted T cells, or PBMCs.

This table comes from immunoSEQ multiplex PCR, and its TCRdb copy is limited to in-frame clones, with some not included. The sample consists of around 97,000 clones, roughly 90% of them appearing once. From germline, CDR1 is SNHLY and CDR2 FYNNEI. The V gene end was trimmed by 6 bases and the J gene end by 5 bases; junction bases not matched to a gene: 8. The CDR3 is 15 amino acids. This receptor was obtained from a woman aged 60 to 75 with acute or convalescent COVID-19. Input material: peripheral blood. The chain recombines TRBV2 with TRBJ2-7; 12 bases fit TRBD1. This chain's CDR3 is CASSYMGQGADEQYF. CDR3 in DNA: TGTGCCAGCAGCTACATGGGACAGGGGGCCGACGAGCAGTACTTC.